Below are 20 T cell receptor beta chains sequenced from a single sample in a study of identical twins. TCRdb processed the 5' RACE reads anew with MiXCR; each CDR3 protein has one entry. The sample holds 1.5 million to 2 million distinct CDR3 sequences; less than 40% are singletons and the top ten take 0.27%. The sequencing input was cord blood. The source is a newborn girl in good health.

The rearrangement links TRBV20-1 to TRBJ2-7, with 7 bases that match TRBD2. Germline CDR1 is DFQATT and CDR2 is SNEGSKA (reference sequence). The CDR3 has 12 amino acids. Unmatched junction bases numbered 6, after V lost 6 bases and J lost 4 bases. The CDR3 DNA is TGCAGTGCCCCGGGACTACTTTACGAGCAGTACTTC. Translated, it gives CSAPGLLYEQYF.

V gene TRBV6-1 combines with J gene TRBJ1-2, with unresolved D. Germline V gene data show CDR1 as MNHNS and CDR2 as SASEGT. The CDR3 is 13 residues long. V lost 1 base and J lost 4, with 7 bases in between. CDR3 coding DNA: TGTGCCAGCAGTGAAGGGGTGGGCTATGGCTACACCTTC. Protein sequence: CASSEGVGYGYTF.

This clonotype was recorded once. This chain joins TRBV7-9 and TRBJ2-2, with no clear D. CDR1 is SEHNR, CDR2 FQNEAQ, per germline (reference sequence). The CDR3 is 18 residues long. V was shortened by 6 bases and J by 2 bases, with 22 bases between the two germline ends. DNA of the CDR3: TGTGCCAGCAGTAAAACGCCGCGTGGGTTGAAAAACACCGGGGAGCTGTTTTTT. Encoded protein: CASSKTPRGLKNTGELFF.

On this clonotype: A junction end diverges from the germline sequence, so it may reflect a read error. The CDR3 DNA reads as TGTGCCATCGGTGAGGGACTAGCGGGAGTAGATACGCAGTATTTT. Its translation: CAIGEGLAGVDTQYF. The chain couples TRBV10-3 to TRBJ2-3; 14 positions agree with TRBD2. CDR1 is ENHRY and CDR2 is SYGVKD in the germline V gene. CDR3 length equals 15 residues.

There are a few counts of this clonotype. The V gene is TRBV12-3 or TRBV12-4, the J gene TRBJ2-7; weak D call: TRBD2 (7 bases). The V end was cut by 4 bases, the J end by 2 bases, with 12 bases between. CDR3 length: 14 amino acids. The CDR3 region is CASSYGGPAYEQYF. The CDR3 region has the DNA TGTGCCAGCAGTTACGGGGGGCCGGCCTACGAGCAGTACTTC.

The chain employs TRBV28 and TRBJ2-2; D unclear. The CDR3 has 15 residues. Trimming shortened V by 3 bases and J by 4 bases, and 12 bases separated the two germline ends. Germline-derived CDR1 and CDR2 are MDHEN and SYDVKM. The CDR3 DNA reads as TGTGCCAGCAGTTTTGGAGTCGGAGTCACCGGGGAGCTGTTTTTT. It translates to CASSFGVGVTGELFF.

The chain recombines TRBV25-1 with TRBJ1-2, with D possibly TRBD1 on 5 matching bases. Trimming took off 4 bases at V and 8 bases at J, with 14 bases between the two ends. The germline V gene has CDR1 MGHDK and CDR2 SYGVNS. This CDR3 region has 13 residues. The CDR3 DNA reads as TGTGCCAGCAGTGGAATAAGGGGCAGGGGCTACACCTTC. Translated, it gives CASSGIRGRGYTF.

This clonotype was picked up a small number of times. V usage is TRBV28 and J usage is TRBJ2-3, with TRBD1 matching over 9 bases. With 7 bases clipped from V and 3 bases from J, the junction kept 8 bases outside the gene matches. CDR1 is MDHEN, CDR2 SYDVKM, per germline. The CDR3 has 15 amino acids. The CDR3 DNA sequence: TGTGCCAGCATTCAACAGGGGGCGCGAACAGATACGCAGTATTTT. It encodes CASIQQGARTDTQYF. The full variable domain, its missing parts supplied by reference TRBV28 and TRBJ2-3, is DVKVTQSSRYLVKRTGEKVFLECVQDMDHENMFWYRQDPGLGLRLIYFSYDVKMKEKGDIPEGYSVSREKKERFSLILESASTNQTSMYLCASIQQGARTDTQYFGPGTRLTVL.

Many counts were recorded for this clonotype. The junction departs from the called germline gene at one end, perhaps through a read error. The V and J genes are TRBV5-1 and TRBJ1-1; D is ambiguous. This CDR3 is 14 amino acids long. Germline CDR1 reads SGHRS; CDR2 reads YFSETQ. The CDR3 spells CASSLAGMNTEAFF. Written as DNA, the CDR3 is TGTGCCAGCAGCTTAGCAGGCATGAACACTGAAGCTTTCTTT.

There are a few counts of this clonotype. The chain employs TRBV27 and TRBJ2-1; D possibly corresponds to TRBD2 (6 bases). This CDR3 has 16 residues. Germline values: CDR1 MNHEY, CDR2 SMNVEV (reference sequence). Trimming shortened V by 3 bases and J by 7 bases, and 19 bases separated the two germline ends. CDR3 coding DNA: TGTGCCAGCAGTTTTCTATGTCGGGAGAGGGGAAATGAGCAGTTCTTC. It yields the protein CASSFLCRERGNEQFF.

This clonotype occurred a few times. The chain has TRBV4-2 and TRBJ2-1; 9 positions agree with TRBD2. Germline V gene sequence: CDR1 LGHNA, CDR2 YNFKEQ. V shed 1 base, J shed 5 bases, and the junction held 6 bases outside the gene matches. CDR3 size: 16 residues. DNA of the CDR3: TGTGCCAGCAGCCAAGTTGTGGCGGGAGGGGACAATGAGCAGTTCTTC. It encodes CASSQVVAGGDNEQFF.

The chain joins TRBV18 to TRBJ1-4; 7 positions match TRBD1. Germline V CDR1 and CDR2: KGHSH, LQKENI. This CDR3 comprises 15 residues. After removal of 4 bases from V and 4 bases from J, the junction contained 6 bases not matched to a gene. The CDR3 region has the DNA TGTGCCAGCTCACGACGGACAGGCGTTAATGAAAAACTGTTTTTT. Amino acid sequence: CASSRRTGVNEKLFF.

Here the CDR3 reads CASSPGTARETQYF. Here the CDR3 DNA reads TGCGCCAGCAGCCCGGGGACAGCGAGGGAGACCCAGTACTTC. The genes are TRBV5-1 and TRBJ2-5; 7 positions match TRBD1. CDR1 is SGHRS, CDR2 YFSETQ, per germline. This CDR3 is built from 14 residues. The V and J ends lost 4 bases and 5 bases, in that order; junction bases with no gene match: 8.

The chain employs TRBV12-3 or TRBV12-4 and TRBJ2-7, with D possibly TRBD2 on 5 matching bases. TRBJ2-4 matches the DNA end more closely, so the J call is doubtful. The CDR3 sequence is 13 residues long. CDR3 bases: TGTGCCAGCAGTGGACTGTTCCAAAACATTCAGTACTTC. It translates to CASSGLFQNIQYF.

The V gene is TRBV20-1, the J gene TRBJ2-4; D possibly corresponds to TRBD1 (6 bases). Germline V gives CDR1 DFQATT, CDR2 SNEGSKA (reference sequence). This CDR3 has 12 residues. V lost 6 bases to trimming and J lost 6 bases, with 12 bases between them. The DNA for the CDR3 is TGCAGTGCGAAGACACAGGGAAACATTCAGTACTTC. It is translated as CSAKTQGNIQYF.

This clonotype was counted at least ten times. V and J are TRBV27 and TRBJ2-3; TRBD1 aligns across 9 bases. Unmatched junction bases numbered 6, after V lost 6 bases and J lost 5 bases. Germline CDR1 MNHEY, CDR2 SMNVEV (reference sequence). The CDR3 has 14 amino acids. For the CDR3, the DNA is TGTGCCAGCAGCCCGACAGGGGGTGGAGATACGCAGTATTTT. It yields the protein CASSPTGGGDTQYF.

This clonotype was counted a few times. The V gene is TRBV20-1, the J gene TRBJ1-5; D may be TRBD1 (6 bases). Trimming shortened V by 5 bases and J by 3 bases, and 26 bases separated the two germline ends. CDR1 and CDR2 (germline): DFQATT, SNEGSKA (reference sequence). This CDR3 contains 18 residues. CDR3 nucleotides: TGCAGTGCTGCCAAGTTCAGGGGCGGATTGGGTGCCAATCAGCCCCAGCATTTT. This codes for CSAAKFRGGLGANQPQHF.

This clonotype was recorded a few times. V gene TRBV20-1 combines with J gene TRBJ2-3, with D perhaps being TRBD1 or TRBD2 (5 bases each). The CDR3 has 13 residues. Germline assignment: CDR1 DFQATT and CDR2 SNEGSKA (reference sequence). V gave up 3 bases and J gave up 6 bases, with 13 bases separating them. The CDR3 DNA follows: TGCAGTGCTAGCCGACTCAGGGACGATACGCAGTATTTT. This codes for CSASRLRDDTQYF.

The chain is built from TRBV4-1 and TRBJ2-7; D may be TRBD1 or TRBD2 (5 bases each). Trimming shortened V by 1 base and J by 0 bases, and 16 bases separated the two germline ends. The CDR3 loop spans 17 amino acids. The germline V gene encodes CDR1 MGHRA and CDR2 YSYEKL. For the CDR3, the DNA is TGCGCCAGCAGCCAAGGAGAAGGGACCTTTTTCTCCTACGAGCAGTACTTC. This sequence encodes CASSQGEGTFFSYEQYF.

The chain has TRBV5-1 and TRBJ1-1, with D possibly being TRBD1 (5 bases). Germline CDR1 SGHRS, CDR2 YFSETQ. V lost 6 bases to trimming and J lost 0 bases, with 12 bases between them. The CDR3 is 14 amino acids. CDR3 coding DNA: TGCGCCAGCACCCCGACAGAGATGAACACTGAAGCTTTCTTT. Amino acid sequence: CASTPTEMNTEAFF.